A selection of T cell receptor beta chains follows, all from one sample in a study of cytotoxic CD8 clonotypes in ibrutinib-treated CLL. The assay was immunoSEQ multiplex PCR, and TCRdb's table has in-frame clones only and misses some. The profile shows 40,000 to 60,000 clones, roughly 50% of them singletons. The sample in question was PBMCs, obtained after 12 months of ibrutinib treatment. Source of these receptors: a human donor with chronic lymphocytic leukemia. Each CDR3 is given without its conserved first and last residue. A D gene is named only where the DNA matches it firmly.

>TRBJ1-1|-|TRBV30
AWREGEAF
>TRBJ1-2|-|TRBV5-6
ASSPDSRLYGYT
>TRBJ2-5|TRBD1|TRBV19
ASSIGTGWAQY
>TRBJ1-5|-|TRBV6-6
ASSYLEYVQPQH
>TRBJ2-1|TRBD2|TRBV5-6
ASERASGYNEQF
>TRBJ2-1|-|TRBV5-1
ASSLQSSYNEQF
>TRBJ1-1|-|TRBV6-1
ASSDNPPGTEAF
>TRBJ2-3|TRBD1|TRBV28
ASTRQGATDTQY
>TRBJ2-3|-|TRBV28
ASSLIVTQTDTQY
>TRBJ2-1|-|TRBV5-1
ASSLGARADYNEQF
>TRBJ2-2|TRBD1|TRBV29-1
SVGRNQGAGELF
>TRBJ2-1|-|TRBV7-3
ASSFSAGTTYNEQF
>TRBJ1-2|-|TRBV6-6
ATFLPHGYT
>TRBJ1-5|TRBD1|TRBV6-6
ASSYWTGRSNQPQH
>TRBJ1-3|-|TRBV2
ASRASSGNTIY
>TRBJ1-2|TRBD1|TRBV28
ASMGQGVGGYT
>TRBJ2-7|-|TRBV9
ASSPSGPQEYEQY
>TRBJ2-1|TRBD2|TRBV4-1
ASSQVGLAGTNEQF
>TRBJ2-1|TRBD2|TRBV18
ASSPGTSYFNEQF
>TRBJ1-3|-|TRBV29-1
SVAVASGNTIY
>TRBJ2-3|-|TRBV5-6
ASSLLGNTDTQY
>TRBJ1-5|-|TRBV6-1
ASSGTGTPTDQPQH
>TRBJ1-1|-|TRBV19
ASSSRQYTEAF
>TRBJ2-1|TRBD2|TRBV10-3
AISSGRASNEQF
>TRBJ2-3|TRBD2|TRBV29-1
SVDRLAGGDTDTQY